Shown below are 8 T cell receptor beta chains from a single sample sequenced in a study of shared clonotypes between healthy human individuals. The naive CD8 fraction comprised CD45RO-negative cells positively selected for CCR7 and excluded terminally differentiated effector memory CD45RA+ cells. Measured with immunoSEQ multiplex PCR; TCRdb has only the in-frame clones, and not every one. Among about 2.2 million clones listed, around 93% were seen once. The material sequenced was naive CD8+ T cells from PBMCs. Source of these receptors: a man aged 18-30 years in good health. Some clones in this sample may be carry-over from other donors' samples.

The gene calls are TRBV19 and TRBJ1-3; D unclear. This CDR3 is 16 amino acids long. Trimming cost V 2 bases and J 0 bases, with 11 bases left between them. The germline gives CDR1 LNHDA, CDR2 SQIVND (reference sequence). The CDR3 DNA is TGTGCCAGTAGTATAATCGGACTGAACTCTGGAAACACCATATATTTT. Residues: CASSIIGLNSGNTIYF.

This clone was observed a single time. This sequence joins TRBV7-9 and TRBJ2-1; 8 positions agree with TRBD2. The length of the CDR3 is 15 residues. Germline CDR1 reads SEHNR; CDR2 reads FQNEAQ (reference sequence). The ends lost 1 base at V and 6 bases at J; junction bases unmatched: 5. The CDR3 here is CASSLGGRFPNEQFF. The CDR3 bases are TGTGCCAGCAGCTTAGGCGGGAGGTTCCCCAATGAGCAGTTCTTC. Together with reference TRBV7-9 and TRBJ2-1, the CDR3 gives the full variable domain: DTGVSQNPRHKITKRGQNVTFRCDPISEHNRLYWYRQTLGQGPEFLTYFQNEAQLEKSRLLSDRFSAERPKGSFSTLEIQRTEQGDSAMYLCASSLGGRFPNEQFFGPGTRLTVL.

CDR3 DNA: TGTGCCAGCAGTTACTTGCAGCTCCAAGAGACCCAGTACTTC. It yields the protein CASSYLQLQETQYF. This chain connects TRBV6-6 to TRBJ2-5; D gene unclear. In germline, CDR1 is MNHNY, CDR2 SVGAGI (reference sequence). The CDR3 sequence is 14 residues long. The V gene lost 1 base and the J gene lost 1 base, with 7 bases spanning the gap.

The chain is built from TRBV5-1 and TRBJ2-7, with TRBD1 matching over 8 bases. The CDR3 loop spans 12 amino acids. The trim removed 4 bases at V and 11 bases at J, leaving 8 bases unmatched. The germline gives CDR1 SGHRS, CDR2 YFSETQ. The CDR3 sequence is CASSGGRGLEYF. CDR3 nucleotide sequence: TGCGCCAGCAGCGGAGGCAGGGGGCTTGAGTACTTC.

This chain connects TRBV13 to TRBJ2-1, with 11 positions matching TRBD2. The CDR3 is 17 amino acids. Looked up from germline, CDR1 is PRHDT and CDR2 is FYEKMQ (reference sequence). Trimming cost V 1 base and J 4 bases; bases outside gene matches: 6. CDR3: CASSLDPGTSGYNEQFF. The DNA for the CDR3 is TGTGCCAGCAGCTTAGATCCCGGGACTAGCGGATACAATGAGCAGTTCTTC.

The chain joins TRBV7-3 to TRBJ1-5; 9 positions agree with TRBD1. The CDR3 runs 14 residues. Germline CDR1 and CDR2: SGHTA and FQGTGA. The J segment lost 6 bases and the V segment lost 5 bases, leaving 5 bases of the junction unmatched. CDR3 nucleotide sequence: TGTGCCAGCAGCCTGACAGGGGGAAGTCAGCCCCAGCATTTT. This sequence encodes CASSLTGGSQPQHF.

On this clone: This specimen includes other DNA sequences encoding the same CDR3. The chain links TRBV9 to TRBJ2-7; 10 nucleotides match TRBD2. The junction had 4 bases not matched to a gene; V was cut back by 0 bases and J by 4 bases. CDR3 length: 15 amino acids. Germline CDR1 reads SGDLS; CDR2 reads YYNGEE. Here the CDR3 DNA reads TGTGCCAGCAGCGTAGGGCTAGCGGGGGCATACGAGCAGTACTTC. Its protein product is CASSVGLAGAYEQYF.

The chain has TRBV5-1 and TRBJ2-7; TRBD1 matches 8 bases. J gave up 4 bases and V 4 bases, and 10 bases lay outside the gene matches. The CDR3 covers 15 residues. Germline V gene lookup returns CDR1 SGHRS and CDR2 YFSETQ. The CDR3 here is CASSRDRGPGYEQYF. The CDR3 coding sequence is TGCGCCAGCAGCAGAGACAGGGGCCCAGGTTACGAGCAGTACTTC.